This T cell receptor beta chain was observed in a study of cytomegalovirus exposure and HLA in healthy donors. Notes on the study in general: HLA alleles showed associations with 15,000 to 20,000 TCR beta sequences in a later analysis, at a 0.05 false discovery rate. In a later analysis, TCR beta V- and J-gene trimming showed a link to a missense DCLRE1C variant. The study labeled 150 or so TCR beta chains cytomegalovirus-associated.

Remarks on this clone: Its antigen is unidentified.

PCR used 60 Vbeta primers and 13 Jbeta primers. Libraries were prepared by immunoSEQ multiplex PCR; TCRdb keeps only in-frame clonotypes and omits some of them. The sample consists of nearly 200,000 clones, 82% of them appearing once. The V end was cut by 3 bases, the J end by 0 bases, with 11 bases between. Germline-derived CDR1 and CDR2 are GTSNPN and SVGIG (reference sequence). The CDR3 consists of 14 residues. The rearrangement joins TRBV30 to TRBJ1-1, with a possible D match to TRBD1 (5 bases). The receptor was isolated from a boy between 2 and 10 years old in good health and CMV-seronegative. Source material: PBMCs. In DNA form, the CDR3 reads TGTGCCTGGAGCCCCGTGACAGTGAACACTGAAGCTTTCTTT. As protein: CAWSPVTVNTEAFF.